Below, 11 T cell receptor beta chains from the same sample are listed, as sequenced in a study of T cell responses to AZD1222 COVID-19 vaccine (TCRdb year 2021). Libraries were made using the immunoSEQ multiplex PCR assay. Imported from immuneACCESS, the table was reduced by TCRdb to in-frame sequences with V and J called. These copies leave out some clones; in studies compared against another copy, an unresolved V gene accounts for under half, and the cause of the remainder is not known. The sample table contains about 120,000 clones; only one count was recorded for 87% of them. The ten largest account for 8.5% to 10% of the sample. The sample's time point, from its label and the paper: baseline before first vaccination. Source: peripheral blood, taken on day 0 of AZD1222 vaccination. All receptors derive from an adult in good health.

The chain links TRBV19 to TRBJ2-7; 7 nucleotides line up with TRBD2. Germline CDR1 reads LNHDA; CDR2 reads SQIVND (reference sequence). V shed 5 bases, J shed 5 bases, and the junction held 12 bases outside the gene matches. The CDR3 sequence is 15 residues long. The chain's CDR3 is CASSFSGTNANEQYF. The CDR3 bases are TGTGCCAGTAGTTTCTCCGGGACTAATGCGAACGAGCAGTACTTC.

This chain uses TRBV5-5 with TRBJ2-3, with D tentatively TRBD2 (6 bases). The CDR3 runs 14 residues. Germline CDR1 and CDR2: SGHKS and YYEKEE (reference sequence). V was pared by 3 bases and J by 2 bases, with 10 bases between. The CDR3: CASSWDFVTDTQYF. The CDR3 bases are TGTGCCAGCAGCTGGGACTTCGTCACAGATACGCAGTATTTT.

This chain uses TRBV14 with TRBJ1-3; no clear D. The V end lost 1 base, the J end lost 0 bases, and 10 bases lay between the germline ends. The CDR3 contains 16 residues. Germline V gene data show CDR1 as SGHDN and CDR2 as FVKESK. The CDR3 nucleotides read TGTGCCAGCAGCCAAGCTATCCGGAGCTCTGGAAACACCATATATTTT. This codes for CASSQAIRSSGNTIYF.

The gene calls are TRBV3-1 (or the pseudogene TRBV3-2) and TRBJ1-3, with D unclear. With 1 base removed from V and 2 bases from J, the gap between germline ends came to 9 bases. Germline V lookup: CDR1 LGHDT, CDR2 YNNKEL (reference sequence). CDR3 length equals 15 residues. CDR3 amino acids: CASSQVLVAGNTIYF. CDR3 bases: TGTGCCAGCAGCCAAGTCTTGGTCGCTGGAAACACCATATATTTT.

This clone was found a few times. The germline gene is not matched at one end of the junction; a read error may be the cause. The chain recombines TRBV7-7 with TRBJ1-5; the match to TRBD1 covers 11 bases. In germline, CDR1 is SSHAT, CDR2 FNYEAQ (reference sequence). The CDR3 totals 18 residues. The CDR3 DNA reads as TGTGCTAGCAGGGATGACGGGACAGGGGGTCAAGGCAATCAGCCCCAGCATTTT. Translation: CASRDDGTGGQGNQPQHF.

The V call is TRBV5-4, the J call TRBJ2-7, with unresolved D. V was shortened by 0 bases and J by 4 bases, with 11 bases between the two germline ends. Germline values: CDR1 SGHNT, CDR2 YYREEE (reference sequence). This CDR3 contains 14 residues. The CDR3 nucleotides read TGTGCCAGCAGCTTGGCCACAGCCGAATACGAGCAGTACTTC. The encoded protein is CASSLATAEYEQYF.

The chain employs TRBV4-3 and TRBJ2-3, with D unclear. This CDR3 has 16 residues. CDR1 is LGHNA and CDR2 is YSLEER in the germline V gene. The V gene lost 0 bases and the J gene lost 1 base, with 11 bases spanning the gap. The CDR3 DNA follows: TGCGCCAGCAGCCAAGAGCCCAGAGTACGCACAGATACGCAGTATTTT. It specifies CASSQEPRVRTDTQYF.

The CDR3 DNA sequence: TGTGCCAGCAGTTACAGCGGGGGGCGGTACGAGCAGTACTTC. It is translated as CASSYSGGRYEQYF. This rearrangement joins TRBV6-6 to TRBJ2-7, with 9 bases identical to TRBD2. Germline CDR1 MNHNY, CDR2 SVGAGI (reference sequence). Germline trimming cut 2 bases from V and 4 bases from J; bases unmatched to any gene: 3. There are 14 residues in the CDR3.

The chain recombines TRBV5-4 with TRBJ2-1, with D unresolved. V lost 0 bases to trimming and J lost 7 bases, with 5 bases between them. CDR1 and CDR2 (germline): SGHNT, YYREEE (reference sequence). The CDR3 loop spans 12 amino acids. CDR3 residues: CASSLGVNEQFF. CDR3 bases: TGTGCCAGCAGCTTGGGAGTGAATGAGCAGTTCTTC.

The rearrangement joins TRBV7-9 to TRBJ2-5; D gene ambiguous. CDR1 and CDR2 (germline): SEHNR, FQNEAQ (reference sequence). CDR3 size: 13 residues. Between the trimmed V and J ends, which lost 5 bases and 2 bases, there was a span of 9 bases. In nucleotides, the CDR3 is TGTGCCAGCAGCCCGGGCCCTCAAGAGACCCAGTACTTC. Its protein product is CASSPGPQETQYF.

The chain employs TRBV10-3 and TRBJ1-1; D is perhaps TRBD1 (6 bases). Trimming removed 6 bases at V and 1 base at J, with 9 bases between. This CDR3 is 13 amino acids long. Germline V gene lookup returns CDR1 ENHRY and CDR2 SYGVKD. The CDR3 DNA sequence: TGTGCCATCAGGGACAGCCCGAACACTGAAGCTTTCTTT. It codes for CAIRDSPNTEAFF.